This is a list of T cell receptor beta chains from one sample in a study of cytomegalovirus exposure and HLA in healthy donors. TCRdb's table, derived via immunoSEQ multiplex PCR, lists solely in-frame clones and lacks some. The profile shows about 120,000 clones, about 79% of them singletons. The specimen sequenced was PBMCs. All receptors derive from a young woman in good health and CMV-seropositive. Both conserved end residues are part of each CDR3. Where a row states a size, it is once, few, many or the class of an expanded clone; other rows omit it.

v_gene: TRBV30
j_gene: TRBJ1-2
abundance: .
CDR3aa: CAWSPDRGSGGYTF

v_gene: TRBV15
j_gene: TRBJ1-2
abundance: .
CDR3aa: CATSRDQGTGNYGYTF

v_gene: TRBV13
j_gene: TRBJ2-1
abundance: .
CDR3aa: CASSVGTGSSYNEQFF

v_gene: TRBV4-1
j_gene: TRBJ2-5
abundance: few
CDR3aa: CASSRLAGESETQYF

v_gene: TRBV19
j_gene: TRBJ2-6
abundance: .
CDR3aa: CASSDPAGTGGVLGGANVLTF

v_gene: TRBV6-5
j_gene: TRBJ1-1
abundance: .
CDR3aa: CASSYSETGETEAFF

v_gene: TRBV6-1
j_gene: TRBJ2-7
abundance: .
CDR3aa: CASSAPGAGRGEQYF

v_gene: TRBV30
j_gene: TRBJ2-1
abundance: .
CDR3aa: CAWRLAGANEQFF

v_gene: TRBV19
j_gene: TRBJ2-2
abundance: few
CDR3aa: CASSILTANTGELFF

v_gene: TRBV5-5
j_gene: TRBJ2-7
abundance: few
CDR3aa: CASRPSLAGGSYEQYF

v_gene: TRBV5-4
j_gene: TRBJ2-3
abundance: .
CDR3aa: CASSLSGSSDTQYF

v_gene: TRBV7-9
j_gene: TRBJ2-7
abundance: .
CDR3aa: CASREDDF

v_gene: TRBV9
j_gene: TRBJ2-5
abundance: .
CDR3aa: CASSVLPSGKLQETQYF

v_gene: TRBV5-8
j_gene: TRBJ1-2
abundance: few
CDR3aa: CASSLEPLSYTF

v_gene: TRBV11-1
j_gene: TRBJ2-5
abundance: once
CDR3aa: CASSLAYETQYF

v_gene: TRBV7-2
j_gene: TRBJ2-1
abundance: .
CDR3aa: CASSSDRGQSSYNEQFF

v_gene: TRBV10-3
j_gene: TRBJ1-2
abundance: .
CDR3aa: CAISDGSANYGYTF

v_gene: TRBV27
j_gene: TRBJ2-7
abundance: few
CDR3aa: CASRGGAGGHPYEQYF